The 12 T cell receptor beta chains below all came from one sample that was sequenced in a study of cytomegalovirus exposure and HLA in healthy donors. Vbeta (60) and Jbeta (13) primers were used in the PCR. The data were produced by immunoSEQ multiplex PCR, yet TCRdb's version contains in-frame clones alone and is incomplete. This table has under 200,000 clones, roughly four fifths appearing once. Input material: PBMCs. These receptors originate from a girl under 10 years old in good health and CMV-seropositive.

The chain links TRBV6-1 to TRBJ2-1; 7 bases agree with TRBD2. The CDR3 extends over 13 amino acids. V shed 8 bases and J 7 bases; nucleotides not matched to a gene: 8. Germline-derived CDR1 and CDR2 are MNHNS and SASEGT. The CDR3 DNA reads TGTGCCAGCCGGGACTACCGAATAAATGAGCAGTTCTTC. Translated, it gives CASRDYRINEQFF.

The chain recombines TRBV5-4 with TRBJ2-1; 13 nucleotides line up with TRBD2. Germline CDR1 SGHNT, CDR2 YYREEE (reference sequence). Trimming cost V 0 bases and J 8 bases; bases outside gene matches: 11. CDR3 length: 18 residues. The CDR3 is CASSLGLAGGPKRDEQFF. CDR3 nucleotides: TGTGCCAGCAGCTTGGGACTAGCGGGAGGCCCAAAGAGGGATGAGCAGTTCTTC.

The chain employs TRBV28 and TRBJ2-7; 9 bases are a match to TRBD1. The CDR3 spans 15 residues. V was pared by 3 bases and J by 2 bases, with 5 bases of the junction left unmatched. Germline V gives CDR1 MDHEN, CDR2 SYDVKM. Here the CDR3 DNA reads TGTGCCAGCAGTTTTACGGGACAGGGCCCCTACGAGCAGTACTTC. Residues: CASSFTGQGPYEQYF.

The chain recombines TRBV6-1 with TRBJ2-2; 12 bases map to TRBD1. V lost 8 bases and J lost 6; bases outside the gene matches: 7. From germline, CDR1 is MNHNS and CDR2 SASEGT. This CDR3 is built from 15 residues. CDR3 bases: TGTGCCAGCGAAAAGGGGACAGGGGGCGCCGGGGAGCTGTTTTTT. This codes for CASEKGTGGAGELFF.

The gene calls are TRBV7-9 and TRBJ2-5; 7 nucleotides line up with TRBD2. CDR1 and CDR2 (germline): SEHNR, FQNEAQ (reference sequence). Unmatched junction bases numbered 14, after V lost 8 bases and J lost 5 bases. The CDR3 sequence is 15 residues long. The CDR3 spells CASANTGTTLETQYF. The CDR3 nucleotides read TGTGCCAGCGCAAACACCGGGACTACCCTCGAGACCCAGTACTTC. Full variable domain (outside the CDR3, taken from reference TRBV7-9 and TRBJ2-5): DTGVSQNPRHKITKRGQNVTFRCDPISEHNRLYWYRQTLGQGPEFLTYFQNEAQLEKSRLLSDRFSAERPKGSFSTLEIQRTEQGDSAMYLCASANTGTTLETQYFGPGTRLLVL.

The V gene is TRBV2, the J gene TRBJ1-5; no definite D call. The CDR3 is 13 amino acids. Trimming cost V 6 bases and J 0 bases, with 6 bases left between them. Germline V lookup: CDR1 SNHLY, CDR2 FYNNEI. In DNA, the CDR3 is TGTGCCAGCAGCCCTTATAGCAATCAGCCCCAGCATTTT. It yields the protein CASSPYSNQPQHF.

This clone was seen a single time. This chain connects TRBV27 to TRBJ2-6; TRBD1 matches at 8 bases. V lost 5 bases, J lost 1 base, and 7 bases stayed unmatched. The CDR3 length is 17 residues. From germline, CDR1 is MNHEY and CDR2 SMNVEV (reference sequence). The CDR3 DNA follows: TGTGCCAGCAGTGCAAACAGGGGGAGATCTGGGGCCAACGTCCTGACTTTC. Its translation: CASSANRGRSGANVLTF.

The chain uses TRBV7-9 and TRBJ2-7; possible D gene TRBD2, 5 bases. Germline CDR1 is SEHNR and CDR2 is FQNEAQ (reference sequence). This CDR3 is built from 15 residues. Trimming removed 5 bases from V and 0 bases from J, with 14 bases in between. As DNA, the CDR3 is TGTGCCAGCAGCGCACTAGAAGGGAGCTCCTACGAGCAGTACTTC. Translating it yields CASSALEGSSYEQYF.

The chain uses TRBV6-5 and TRBJ2-5; 12 positions match TRBD2. Judging by the DNA end, TRBJ2-7 fits better; the J call may be wrong. CDR1 MNHEY and CDR2 SVGAGI come from the germline V gene. CDR3 size: 14 residues. CDR3 protein: CASSRTSGTYEQYF. CDR3 coding DNA: TGTGCCAGCAGTCGGACTAGCGGGACCTACGAGCAGTACTTC.

J is TRBJ2-3 and V is TRBV6-6, with a possible D match to TRBD2 (6 bases). Trimming took off 0 bases at V and 2 bases at J, with 9 bases between the two ends. CDR1 is MNHNY and CDR2 is SVGAGI in the germline V gene (reference sequence). This CDR3 is 15 amino acids long. The CDR3 sequence: CASSYSWTITDTQYF. The CDR3 region has the DNA TGTGCCAGCAGTTACTCGTGGACTATCACAGATACGCAGTATTTT.

This sequence joins TRBV30 and TRBJ2-6; 7 positions match TRBD1. The CDR3 runs 16 residues. Trimming cost V 1 base and J 0 bases; bases outside gene matches: 3. CDR1 is GTSNPN and CDR2 is SVGIG in the germline V gene (reference sequence). The DNA for the CDR3 is TGTGCCTGGAGTGGGACAGGTGTCTCTGGGGCCAACGTCCTGACTTTC. It is translated as CAWSGTGVSGANVLTF.

The gene calls are TRBV6-4 and TRBJ2-7; TRBD2 agrees at 14 bases. Germline loops: CDR1 MRHNA, CDR2 SNTAGT. The CDR3 extends over 16 amino acids. J was trimmed by 7 bases and V by 4 bases; bases with no gene match: 9. The CDR3 sequence: CASSARGLAGAREQYF. DNA of the CDR3: TGTGCCAGCAGTGCCCGGGGACTAGCGGGAGCACGGGAGCAGTACTTC.